The T cell receptor (beta chain) under discussion was sequenced for a study of spatial heterogeneity in lung cancer. Time point meaning: sample taken at primary tumor resection. No cell sorting; template was whole RNA from tumor, lung tissue or PBMC. MiXCR, run by TCRdb on the 5' RACE reads, gives a single entry per CDR3 protein. The sample shows 89,000 or so distinct CDR3 sequences, approximately 21% of them seen only once. CDR1 and CDR2 (germline): SGHTA, FQGNSA. The ends were cut back, 3 bases at V and 2 bases at J, with 5 bases in the middle. The CDR3 is 14 amino acids. The chain recombines TRBV7-2 with TRBJ1-6; maybe TRBD1 (5 bases). Material: PBMCs, obtained at surgery. This TCR came from a male donor with early-stage non-small cell lung cancer. Here the CDR3 reads CASSLGPYNSPLHF. The DNA of the CDR3 is TGTGCCAGCAGCTTGGGACCCTATAATTCACCCCTCCACTTT.